These 22 T cell receptor beta chains came from one sample sequenced in a study of tumor-infiltrating T cells and Merkel cell polyomavirus. Study context: The study examined CD8+ T cells specific for the Merkel cell polyomavirus KLL epitope.

Only in-frame clones appear in the TCRdb table, and some are missing; sequencing was by immunoSEQ multiplex PCR. The sample shows about 25,000 clones, nearly 90% of them seen only once. Immunohistochemistry showed robust Merkel cell polyomavirus Large T antigen staining in every patient's tumor. The sequenced material came from lymph node tissue. The receptors were gathered from a man aged 50 to 60 with Merkel cell carcinoma.

The genes are TRBV2 and TRBJ1-2; D not certain. The V gene lost 5 bases and the J gene lost 8 bases, with 12 bases spanning the gap. Germline V gene lookup returns CDR1 SNHLY and CDR2 FYNNEI. This CDR3 region has 12 residues. CDR3 coding DNA: TGTGCCAGCAGTCGACGGAGCGGCGGCTACACCTTC. It encodes CASSRRSGGYTF.

The genes are TRBV6-1 and TRBJ1-4, with D unclear. Germline V gene data show CDR1 as MNHNS and CDR2 as SASEGT. V was clipped by 4 bases and J by 8 bases, with 8 bases between them. CDR3 length: 12 amino acids. The CDR3 DNA sequence: TGTGCCAGCAGTGTTCATCAGGAAAAACTGTTTTTT. The encoded protein is CASSVHQEKLFF.

This clone came up once. This chain uses TRBV10-3 with TRBJ1-1; 7 bases map to TRBD1. The germline V gene encodes CDR1 ENHRY and CDR2 SYGVKD. Trimming took 11 bases from V and 3 from J; bases not matched to a gene: 9. The CDR3 is made up of 13 amino acids. CDR3 region: CASGKGADTEAFF. The CDR3 DNA reads as TGTGCCTCAGGGAAGGGGGCGGACACTGAAGCTTTCTTT.

The V and J genes are TRBV7-2 and TRBJ2-1; TRBD2 agrees at 9 bases. The germline gives CDR1 SGHTA, CDR2 FQGNSA. V was clipped by 1 base and J by 5 bases; unmatched bases: 9. The CDR3 runs to 17 residues. Here the CDR3 reads CASSLGISGGGHNEQFF. The CDR3 DNA is TGTGCCAGCAGCTTAGGTATTAGCGGGGGAGGGCACAATGAGCAGTTCTTC. The whole variable domain, filled in from reference TRBV7-2 and TRBJ2-1, reads GAGVSQSPSNKVTEKGKDVELRCDPISGHTALYWYRQSLGQGLEFLIYFQGNSAPDKSGLPSDRFSAERTGGSVSTLTIQRTQQEDSAVYLCASSLGISGGGHNEQFFGPGTRLTVL.

The chain has TRBV6-1 and TRBJ2-7; 12 positions agree with TRBD2. This CDR3 is 15 amino acids long. The germline gives CDR1 MNHNS, CDR2 SASEGT. Trimming removed 6 bases from V and 4 bases from J; junction bases left unmatched: 7. The CDR3: CASRARLAGVYEQYF. Here the CDR3 DNA reads TGTGCCAGCAGGGCCAGACTAGCGGGAGTGTACGAGCAGTACTTC.

V and J are TRBV7-2 and TRBJ1-3; D gene uncertain. V was shortened by 4 bases and J by 0 bases, with 4 bases between the two germline ends. The CDR3 is 13 amino acids. Germline V gene data show CDR1 as SGHTA and CDR2 as FQGNSA. The CDR3, as DNA: TGTGCCAGCAGCTCTAGCTCTGGAAACACCATATATTTT. Its translation is CASSSSSGNTIYF.

This clone was counted a single time. The chain employs TRBV2 and TRBJ1-4; D is possibly TRBD1 (6 bases). Germline lookup yields CDR1 SNHLY and CDR2 FYNNEI. V dropped 6 bases and J dropped 4 bases, with 9 bases sitting between them. This CDR3 is 13 amino acids long. DNA of the CDR3: TGTGCCAGCAGGGGACATGGTAATGAAAAACTGTTTTTT. Its translation: CASRGHGNEKLFF.

The chain couples TRBV19 to TRBJ2-1; 12 positions match TRBD2. The CDR3 runs to 16 residues. Trimming at V came to 4 bases and at J to 5 bases, leaving 6 bases not matched to a gene. Germline loops: CDR1 LNHDA, CDR2 SQIVND (reference sequence). The CDR3 loop reads CASSSRLAGVDNEQFF. In nucleotides, the CDR3 is TGTGCCAGTAGTAGCCGACTAGCGGGGGTGGACAATGAGCAGTTCTTC.

This sequence joins TRBV10-3 and TRBJ1-6; a weak D match, TRBD1 (5 bases). There are 15 residues in the CDR3. Germline CDR1 and CDR2: ENHRY and SYGVKD. V was trimmed by 1 base and J by 8 bases, leaving 12 bases between them. CDR3 DNA: TGTGCCATCAGTGAGTTGGGGGGGGAAGATTCACCCCTCCACTTT. Protein sequence: CAISELGGEDSPLHF.

This chain joins TRBV5-6 and TRBJ1-2, with D possibly matching TRBD1 (6 bases). From germline, CDR1 is SGHDT and CDR2 YYEEEE. V was shortened by 4 bases and J by 4 bases, with 17 bases between the two germline ends. This CDR3 has 15 amino acids. In DNA form, the CDR3 reads TGTGCCAGCAGCCCCCCCAGGGGCTGGGGCTATGGCTACACCTTC. Amino acid sequence: CASSPPRGWGYGYTF. Filled out from reference TRBV5-6 and TRBJ1-2, the complete variable domain reads DAGVTQSPTHLIKTRGQQVTLRCSPKSGHDTVSWYQQALGQGPQFIFQYYEEEERQRGNFPDRFSGHQFPNYSSELNVNALLLGDSALYLCASSPPRGWGYGYTFGSGTRLTVV.

The chain couples TRBV12-5 to TRBJ1-1, with 9 bases that match TRBD1. Per germline, CDR1 LGHNT and CDR2 FRNRAP. CDR3 length equals 13 residues. V shed 5 bases and J 7 bases; nucleotides not matched to a gene: 5. Written as DNA, the CDR3 is TGTGCTAGTGGTGTAGACAGGGGGAGTGAAGCTTTCTTT. It yields the protein CASGVDRGSEAFF. The full variable domain, in which reference TRBV12-5 and TRBJ1-1 provide the parts outside the CDR3, is DARVTQTPRHKVTEMGQEVTMRCQPILGHNTVFWYRQTMMQGLELLAYFRNRAPLDDSGMPKDRFSAEMPDATLATLKIQPSEPRDSAVYFCASGVDRGSEAFFGQGTRLTVV.

V and J are TRBV27 and TRBJ2-1, with TRBD2 identical over 9 bases. The CDR3 runs to 13 residues. CDR1 is MNHEY, CDR2 SMNVEV, per germline (reference sequence). Germline trimming cut 4 bases from V and 10 bases from J; bases unmatched to any gene: 5. The DNA of the CDR3 is TGTGCCAGCAGTTGGGGACTAGCTGGCGAGCAGTTCTTC. This codes for CASSWGLAGEQFF.

This clone was observed a few times. V usage is TRBV25-1 and J usage is TRBJ2-7; D remains unclear. The CDR3 extends over 10 amino acids. CDR1 and CDR2 (germline): MGHDK, SYGVNS. V was shortened by 9 bases and J by 3 bases, with 6 bases between the two germline ends. The chain's CDR3 is CASGRYEQYF. For the CDR3, the DNA is TGTGCCAGTGGGCGCTACGAGCAGTACTTC.

This clone was found once. The chain links TRBV10-3 to TRBJ2-2; 7 bases align to TRBD1. There are 17 residues in the CDR3. The V gene's germline CDR1 is ENHRY and CDR2 SYGVKD. The junction had 14 bases not matched to a gene; V was cut back by 6 bases and J by 4 bases. The CDR3 region is CAISGPSTGVITGELFF. CDR3 sequence (DNA): TGTGCCATCAGCGGGCCCTCTACAGGGGTCATCACCGGGGAGCTGTTTTTT.

This sequence joins TRBV19 and TRBJ1-5; the D gene is possibly TRBD1 (6 bases). Trimming stripped 7 bases from V and 5 bases from J, with 18 bases between. Germline loops: CDR1 LNHDA, CDR2 SQIVND (reference sequence). The CDR3 is made up of 15 amino acids. CDR3 nucleotides: TGTGCCAGTAACTTCGGGGCGGGGGCCGATCAGCCCCAGCATTTT. Its protein is CASNFGAGADQPQHF.

The chain joins TRBV18 to TRBJ2-7; 9 nucleotides line up with TRBD1. Looked up from germline, CDR1 is KGHSH and CDR2 is LQKENI. The CDR3 runs 16 residues. The V gene end was trimmed by 0 bases and the J gene end by 1 base; junction bases not matched to a gene: 4. Here the CDR3 DNA reads TGTGCCAGCTCACCACCATCGGGACAGGGTTCCTACGAGCAGTACTTC. Translated, it gives CASSPPSGQGSYEQYF. Looking up the rest from reference TRBV18 and TRBJ2-7 gives the full variable domain: NAGVMQNPRHLVRRRGQEARLRCSPMKGHSHVYWYRQLPEEGLKFMVYLQKENIIDESGMPKERFSAEFPKEGPSILRIQQVVRGDSAAYFCASSPPSGQGSYEQYFGPGTRLTVT.

The chain joins TRBV5-4 to TRBJ2-2, with TRBD1 matching over 7 bases. Germline CDR1 reads SGHNT; CDR2 reads YYREEE (reference sequence). The CDR3 length is 16 residues. The V and J ends lost 3 bases and 0 bases, in that order; junction bases with no gene match: 5. CDR3: CASSSNRGSNTGELFF. In DNA, the CDR3 is TGTGCCAGCAGCTCAAACAGGGGCTCGAACACCGGGGAGCTGTTTTTT.

CDR3 protein: CAWRSGASNFMNTEAFF. Written as DNA, the CDR3 is TGTGCCTGGAGATCTGGGGCCTCCAATTTCATGAACACTGAAGCTTTCTTT. The chain is built from TRBV30 and TRBJ1-1; tentatively, D is TRBD1 (5 bases). V lost 3 bases to trimming and J lost 0 bases, with 20 bases between them. Germline CDR1 and CDR2: GTSNPN and SVGIG (reference sequence). CDR3 length: 17 amino acids.

CDR3 sequence reads: CASSLQGRSGNTIYF. The CDR3 DNA sequence: TGTGCCAGCAGCTTACAGGGTCGCTCTGGAAACACCATATATTTT. V usage is TRBV5-4 and J usage is TRBJ1-3; weak D call: TRBD1 (6 bases). The V and J ends lost 2 bases and 0 bases respectively, with 9 bases between them. The CDR3 totals 15 residues. Germline CDR1 reads SGHNT; CDR2 reads YYREEE (reference sequence).

This clone was seen a single time. The CDR3 nucleotides read TGTGCCAGCAGGGGTACAGGGGCCAACACCGGGGAGCTGTTTTTT. It translates to CASRGTGANTGELFF. V and J are TRBV14 and TRBJ2-2; 7 bases align to TRBD1. CDR3 length: 15 residues. Germline lookup yields CDR1 SGHDN and CDR2 FVKESK. V dropped 6 bases and J dropped 2; count of bases not matched to a gene: 6. Drawing the rest from reference TRBV14 and TRBJ2-2, the complete variable domain is EAGVTQFPSHSVIEKGQTVTLRCDPISGHDNLYWYRRVMGKEIKFLLHFVKESKQDESGMPNNRFLAERTGGTYSTLKVQPAELEDSGVYFCASRGTGANTGELFFGEGSRLTVL.

The chain employs TRBV10-3 and TRBJ1-1; 8 bases align to TRBD1. This CDR3 has 15 residues. The germline CDR1 and CDR2 sequences are ENHRY and SYGVKD. Trimming cost V 4 bases and J 1 base; bases outside gene matches: 5. CDR3 coding DNA: TGTGCCATCAGTGGGACAGGGCGAGAGAACACTGAAGCTTTCTTT. Translating it yields CAISGTGRENTEAFF.

J is TRBJ2-3 and V is TRBV30; D unclear. Between the trimmed V and J ends, which lost 5 bases and 5 bases, there was a span of 14 bases. Germline V gene sequence: CDR1 GTSNPN, CDR2 SVGIG (reference sequence). The CDR3 consists of 13 residues. The CDR3 region has the DNA TGTGCCTGGGTCGGGTCCCGTGGAGATACGCAGTATTTT. Translating it yields CAWVGSRGDTQYF.